What follows are 18 T cell receptor beta chains derived from one specimen sequenced in a study of T-cell memory formation after mild COVID-19. TCRdb processed the 5' RACE reads anew with MiXCR; each CDR3 protein has one entry. The profile covers about 430,000 distinct CDR3 sequences, with approximately 24% appearing a single time and 8.5% to 10% taken by the ten largest. Sequencing used PBMCs or a T cell subset sorted from them (not recorded which). Receptors were obtained from an adult woman who had mild COVID-19 (a few samples of this study predate the infection). Cell type and time point are not known.

The V call is TRBV6-4, the J call TRBJ2-2; a possible D gene is TRBD1 (6 bases). Germline V gene data show CDR1 as MRHNA and CDR2 as SNTAGT. V dropped 3 bases and J dropped 3 bases, with 8 bases sitting between them. The CDR3 has 14 amino acids. The CDR3 DNA is TGTGCCAGCAGTGAACAGGGTTACACCGGGGAGCTGTTTTTT. Amino acids: CASSEQGYTGELFF.

The chain recombines TRBV29-1 with TRBJ2-5; tentative D call: TRBD2 (5 bases). Trimming cost V 6 bases and J 2 bases, with 13 bases left between them. Germline V gene lookup returns CDR1 SQVTM and CDR2 ANQGSEA. The CDR3 is 13 residues long. The CDR3 DNA is TGCAGCGTCAATCCTAGCCTGCAAGAGACCCAGTACTTC. Translation gives CSVNPSLQETQYF.

This clonotype was picked up a small number of times. The chain links TRBV5-1 to TRBJ2-7; no definite D call. CDR3 length: 14 amino acids. Germline V gene sequence: CDR1 SGHRS, CDR2 YFSETQ. V lost 0 bases to trimming and J lost 4 bases, with 11 bases between them. CDR3 bases: TGCGCCAGCAGCTTGGCCTCCACCGGGTACGAGCAGTACTTC. It specifies CASSLASTGYEQYF.

J is TRBJ2-1 and V is TRBV5-4, with a weak D call TRBD2 (5 bases). Germline V gene sequence: CDR1 SGHNT, CDR2 YYREEE (reference sequence). Trimming removed 4 bases at V and 5 bases at J, with 19 bases between. The CDR3 is 16 amino acids. The CDR3 spells CASSMRSLVTNNEQFF. Here the CDR3 DNA reads TGTGCCAGCAGCATGCGTTCACTAGTCACCAACAATGAGCAGTTCTTC.

The V gene is TRBV3-1, the J gene TRBJ2-4; the D gene is possibly TRBD2 (5 bases). Germline V CDR1 and CDR2: LGHDT, YNNKEL (reference sequence). CDR3 length: 16 amino acids. V lost 0 bases to trimming and J lost 2 bases, with 11 bases between them. CDR3 nucleotide sequence: TGTGCCAGCAGCCAAGATGTGGGGAGCACCAAAAACATTCAGTACTTC. This translates into CASSQDVGSTKNIQYF.

The rearrangement joins TRBV7-2 to TRBJ2-7, with D perhaps being TRBD1 or TRBD2 (6 bases each). Trimming cost V 5 bases and J 0 bases, with 17 bases left between them. This CDR3 has 16 amino acids. CDR1 is SGHTA, CDR2 FQGNSA, per germline. CDR3 sequence reads: CASSLSGGLSSYEQYF. The CDR3 nucleotides are TGTGCCAGCAGCCTCTCCGGGGGCCTGAGCTCCTACGAGCAGTACTTC.

The chain employs TRBV2 and TRBJ2-5; D is possibly TRBD2 (6 bases). There are 13 residues in the CDR3. The germline V and J ends were trimmed by 7 bases and 1 base, with 10 bases remaining between them. CDR1 and CDR2 from the germline V gene are SNHLY and FYNNEI. The DNA for the CDR3 is TGTGCCAGCATGGGGGACTCCCAAGAGACCCAGTACTTC. Its protein is CASMGDSQETQYF.

CDR3 in amino acids: CASSLVTGSIYF. CDR3 sequence (DNA): TGTGCCAGCAGTTTAGTGACAGGATCTATCTACTTC. The chain has TRBV12-3 or TRBV12-4 and TRBJ2-7, with a weak D call TRBD1 (6 bases). Trimming stripped 1 base from V and 13 bases from J, with 14 bases between. The CDR3 is made up of 12 amino acids.

This clonotype was picked up many times. V usage is TRBV25-1 and J usage is TRBJ1-4, with D hard to call. The CDR3 length is 15 residues. Trimming left V 5 bases short and J 1 base short, with 11 bases between. CDR1 and CDR2 (germline): MGHDK, SYGVNS. The CDR3 DNA is TGTGCCAGCAGTCAAAGGACGGGAACTAATGAAAAACTGTTTTTT. Protein: CASSQRTGTNEKLFF.

This clonotype was recorded a few times. The CDR3 DNA reads TGCGCCAGCAGCCAAGTGGACCTGACAAGCACAGATACGCAGTATTTT. This gives the protein CASSQVDLTSTDTQYF. V gene TRBV4-1 combines with J gene TRBJ2-3; D gene ambiguous. The germline gives CDR1 MGHRA, CDR2 YSYEKL. The V gene lost 1 base and the J gene lost 0 bases, with 11 bases spanning the gap. This CDR3 is built from 16 residues.

V usage is TRBV24-1 and J usage is TRBJ2-1; D remains ambiguous. The ends were cut back, 3 bases at V and 6 bases at J, with 8 bases in the middle. The CDR3 sequence is 13 residues long. Germline CDR1 and CDR2: KGHDR and SFDVKD. DNA for the CDR3: TGTGCCACCAGTGATAGTGGCCCCAATGAGCAGTTCTTC. Encoded protein: CATSDSGPNEQFF.

CDR3: CASSNRPWDRITSGANVLTF. The CDR3, as DNA: TGTGCCAGCAGTAACCGACCTTGGGACAGAATAACCTCTGGGGCCAACGTCCTGACTTTC. The chain couples TRBV6-2 or TRBV6-3 to TRBJ2-6; 7 bases are shared with TRBD1. Germline assignment: CDR1 MNHEY and CDR2 SVGEGT. The V gene end was trimmed by 5 bases and the J gene end by 0 bases; junction bases not matched to a gene: 16. The CDR3 runs to 20 residues.

The CDR3 coding sequence is TGCGCCAGCAGCGAGTCTATGAACACTGAAGCTTTCTTT. It is translated as CASSESMNTEAFF. The V and J genes are TRBV5-1 and TRBJ1-1; D ambiguous. Trimming removed 4 bases at V and 0 bases at J, with 7 bases between. The CDR3 is made up of 13 amino acids. Looked up from germline, CDR1 is SGHRS and CDR2 is YFSETQ.

A single count supports this clonotype. The V call is TRBV19, the J call TRBJ1-2; D is perhaps TRBD1 (5 bases). V shed 3 bases and J shed 4 bases, with 21 bases lying between them. The length of the CDR3 is 17 residues. Looked up from germline, CDR1 is LNHDA and CDR2 is SQIVND (reference sequence). CDR3 sequence (DNA): TGTGCCAGTAGTATGCCGCTAGGGACGGTCTCCTTCTATGGCTACACCTTC. Translation gives CASSMPLGTVSFYGYTF.

The chain combines TRBV27 with TRBJ2-7, with 8 bases that match TRBD2. CDR1 is MNHEY and CDR2 is SMNVEV in the germline V gene (reference sequence). With 5 bases clipped from V and 3 bases from J, the junction kept 12 bases outside the gene matches. The CDR3 runs 16 residues. The CDR3 reads CASSPSSGNQYYEQYF. The CDR3 DNA reads as TGTGCCAGCAGTCCCAGTAGCGGGAATCAGTACTACGAGCAGTACTTC.

The V and J genes are TRBV9 and TRBJ2-1; 11 positions agree with TRBD2. V dropped 3 bases and J dropped 3; count of bases not matched to a gene: 2. This CDR3 region has 15 residues. Germline CDR1 and CDR2: SGDLS and YYNGEE. The CDR3: CASSAGLADYNEQFF. In nucleotides, the CDR3 is TGTGCCAGCAGCGCGGGACTAGCGGACTACAATGAGCAGTTCTTC.

The chain employs TRBV18 and TRBJ1-1, with D possibly matching TRBD1 (6 bases). Germline V gives CDR1 KGHSH, CDR2 LQKENI. The V gene lost 3 bases and the J gene lost 4 bases, with 15 bases spanning the gap. This CDR3 has 15 residues. The CDR3 DNA is TGTGCCAGCTCACCTCGACAGGTCGGGATCACTGAAGCTTTCTTT. As protein: CASSPRQVGITEAFF.

This clonotype was observed a few times. The CDR3 bases are TGTGCCACCTCCCGGGCTGAGGGGTACGAGCAGTACTTC. Translated: CATSRAEGYEQYF. V usage is TRBV2 and J usage is TRBJ2-7, with D perhaps matching TRBD1 or TRBD2 (5 bases each). V was clipped by 10 bases and J by 4 bases, with 17 bases between them. This CDR3 is 13 amino acids long. Germline-derived CDR1 and CDR2 are SNHLY and FYNNEI.